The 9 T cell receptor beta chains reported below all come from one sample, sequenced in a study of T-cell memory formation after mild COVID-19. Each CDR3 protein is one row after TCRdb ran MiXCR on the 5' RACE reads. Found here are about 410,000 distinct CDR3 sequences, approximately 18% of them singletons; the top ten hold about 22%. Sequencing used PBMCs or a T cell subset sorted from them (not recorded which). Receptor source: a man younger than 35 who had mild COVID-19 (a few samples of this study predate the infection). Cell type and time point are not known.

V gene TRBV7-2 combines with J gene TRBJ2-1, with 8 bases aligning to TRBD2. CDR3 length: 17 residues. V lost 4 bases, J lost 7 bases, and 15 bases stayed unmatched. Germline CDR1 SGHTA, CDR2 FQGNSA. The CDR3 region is CASSSLDRGGPWNEQFF. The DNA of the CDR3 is TGTGCCAGCAGCTCCCTCGACCGGGGGGGCCCGTGGAATGAGCAGTTCTTC.

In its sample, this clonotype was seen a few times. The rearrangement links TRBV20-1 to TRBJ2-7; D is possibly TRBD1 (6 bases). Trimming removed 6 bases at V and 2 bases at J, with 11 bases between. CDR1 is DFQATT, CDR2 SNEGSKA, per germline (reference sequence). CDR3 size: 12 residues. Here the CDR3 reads CSAADRPYEQYV. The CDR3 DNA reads TGCAGTGCCGCGGACAGACCCTACGAGCAGTACGTC.

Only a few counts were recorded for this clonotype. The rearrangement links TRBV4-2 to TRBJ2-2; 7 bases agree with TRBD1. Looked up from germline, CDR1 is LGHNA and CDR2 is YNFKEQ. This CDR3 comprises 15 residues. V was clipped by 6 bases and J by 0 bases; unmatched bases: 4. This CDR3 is CASSRQGSNTGELFF. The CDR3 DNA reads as TGTGCCAGCAGTAGACAGGGCTCGAACACCGGGGAGCTGTTTTTT.

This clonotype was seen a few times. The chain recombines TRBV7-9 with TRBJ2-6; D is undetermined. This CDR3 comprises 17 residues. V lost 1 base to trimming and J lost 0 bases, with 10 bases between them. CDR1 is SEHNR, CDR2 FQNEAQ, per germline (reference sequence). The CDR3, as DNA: TGTGCCAGCAGCTTAGGGCACTCCTTCTCTGGGGCCAACGTCCTGACTTTC. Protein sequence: CASSLGHSFSGANVLTF.

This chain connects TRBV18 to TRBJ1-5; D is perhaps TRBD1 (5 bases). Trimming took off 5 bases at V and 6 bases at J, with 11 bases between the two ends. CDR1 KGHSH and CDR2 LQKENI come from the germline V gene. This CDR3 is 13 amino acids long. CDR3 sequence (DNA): TGTGCCAGCTCATCCCGACAGACTCAGCCCCAGCATTTT. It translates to CASSSRQTQPQHF.

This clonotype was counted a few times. The CDR3 region has the DNA TGTGCCAGCAGCCCACAAACCTCCGCCGGGGAGCTGTTTTTT. Translation: CASSPQTSAGELFF. The chain carries TRBV7-3 and TRBJ2-2; D is unclear. The CDR3 loop spans 14 amino acids. The germline V and J ends were trimmed by 5 bases and 6 bases, with 13 bases remaining between them. Germline values: CDR1 SGHTA, CDR2 FQGTGA.

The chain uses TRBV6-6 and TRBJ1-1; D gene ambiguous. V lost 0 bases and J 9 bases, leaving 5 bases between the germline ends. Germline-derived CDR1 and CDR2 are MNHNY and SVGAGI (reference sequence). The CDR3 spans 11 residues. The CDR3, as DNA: TGTGCCAGCAGTTACTCAAGTAAAGCTTTCTTT. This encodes CASSYSSKAFF.

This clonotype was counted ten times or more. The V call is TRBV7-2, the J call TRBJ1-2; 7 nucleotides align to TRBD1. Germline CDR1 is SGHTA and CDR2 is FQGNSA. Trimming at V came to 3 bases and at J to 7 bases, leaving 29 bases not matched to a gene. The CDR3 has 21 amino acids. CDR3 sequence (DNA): TGTGCCAGCAGCTTGGTTTCGTTGGGCAGATTTTTGACAGGGCCTGGGGGTGGCTACACCTTC. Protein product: CASSLVSLGRFLTGPGGGYTF.

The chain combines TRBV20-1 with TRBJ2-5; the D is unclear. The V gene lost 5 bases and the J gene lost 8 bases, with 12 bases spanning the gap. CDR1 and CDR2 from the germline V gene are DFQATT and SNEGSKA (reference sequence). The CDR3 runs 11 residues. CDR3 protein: CSAYDSRTQYF. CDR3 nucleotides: TGCAGTGCTTATGACTCGCGCACCCAGTACTTC.